This T cell receptor beta chain was profiled in a study of identical twins. Regarding the study as a whole: One should note that invariant MAIT and iNKT cells could partly confound zero-insertion analyses. The study found excess low generation probability among twin-shared out-of-frame alpha sequences.

A universal primer site was added by template switching, and unique molecular identifiers were carried by the cDNA. TCRdb independently ran MiXCR on the 5' RACE reads; one entry per CDR3 protein. The sample carries 450,000 or so distinct CDR3 sequences, 14% recorded once. This clonotype was seen only a few times. Its antigen is currently unknown. The V gene's germline CDR1 is MDHEN and CDR2 SYDVKM. The CDR3 runs to 13 residues. V dropped 7 bases and J dropped 6; count of bases not matched to a gene: 8. There were only healthy Caucasians among the donors. Separately, the same data were catalogued under a study of yellow fever vaccine responses in identical twins.

The sequenced sample consisted of CD4+ T cells sorted from blood. The clonotype originates from a woman aged 18-29 years in good health. The chain is built from TRBV28 and TRBJ2-7; 8 bases align to TRBD1. The CDR3 DNA reads as TGTGCCAGCAATGAATGGACAGGGTCCGAGCAGTACTTC. Its protein product is CASNEWTGSEQYF.